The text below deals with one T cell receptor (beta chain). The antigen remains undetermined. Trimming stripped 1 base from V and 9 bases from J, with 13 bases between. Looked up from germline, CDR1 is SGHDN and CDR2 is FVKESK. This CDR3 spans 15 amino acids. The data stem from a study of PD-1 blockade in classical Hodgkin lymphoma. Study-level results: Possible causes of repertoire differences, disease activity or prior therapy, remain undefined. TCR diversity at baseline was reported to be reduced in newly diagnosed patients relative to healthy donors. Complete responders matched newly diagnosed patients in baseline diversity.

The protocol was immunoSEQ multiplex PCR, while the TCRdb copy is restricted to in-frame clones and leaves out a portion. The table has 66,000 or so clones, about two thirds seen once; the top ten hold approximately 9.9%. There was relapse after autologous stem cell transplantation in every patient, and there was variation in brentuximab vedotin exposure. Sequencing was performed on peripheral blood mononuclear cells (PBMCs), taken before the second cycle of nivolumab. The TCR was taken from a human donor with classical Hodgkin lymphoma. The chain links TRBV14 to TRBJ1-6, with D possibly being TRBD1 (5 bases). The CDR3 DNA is TGTGCCAGCAGCCAAGTTCGATGGGGGAGTTCACCCCTCCACTTT. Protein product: CASSQVRWGSSPLHF.